The text below deals with one TCR beta chain. As yet, its antigen is unknown. The sample belongs to a study of T-cell memory formation after mild COVID-19. Whole-study findings and limits: Pre-infection memory showed some responding clones, and this suggested that cross-reactive memory joined.

CDR1 and CDR2 (germline): SGHDN, FVKESK. V trimming: 0 bases; J trimming: 8 bases; junction bases outside the gene matches: 12. The CDR3 extends over 17 amino acids. A single record per CDR3 protein comes from TCRdb applying MiXCR to the 5' RACE reads. The sample holds a few hundred thousand distinct CDR3 sequences, 20% to 30% seen once. Sequenced: PBMCs or a T cell subset sorted from them (not recorded which). The V gene is TRBV14, the J gene TRBJ1-2, with 10 bases lining up with TRBD1. The clonotype comes from an adult woman who had mild COVID-19 (a few samples of this study predate the infection). Cell type and time point are not known. DNA for the CDR3: TGTGCCAGCAGCCAAGAGTGGACAGGGGGAATGCTGGGGGGCTACACCTTC. Translation gives CASSQEWTGGMLGGYTF.